This T cell receptor beta chain derives from a study of regulatory dendritic cells for organ transplantation. Points from the study as a whole: Between individuals, the alloreactive memory CD8+ T cell pool differed considerably. The most alloreactive TCR clonotypes were found in resting memory CD8+ cells. Mature dendritic cells appeared to drive more memory CD8+ clonal expansion than regulatory ones.

Trimming pared 6 bases from V and 2 bases from J, leaving 12 bases between. The germline CDR1 and CDR2 sequences are MNHNY and SVGAGI (reference sequence). CDR3 length: 14 residues. CD4+ or CD8+ T cells were sorted as naive CD45RA+ or memory CD45RO+. This table comes from immunoSEQ multiplex PCR, and its TCRdb copy is limited to in-frame clones, with some not included. Here the sample spans 25,000 to 30,000 clones, over 60% being singletons. With regard to this clone: As yet, its antigen is unknown.

Sequencing was performed on memory CD4+ T cells from blood. This sample's subset: CD45RO+ memory T cells. The clonotype comes from a human donor in good health. This rearrangement joins TRBV6-6 to TRBJ2-3; no clear D. CDR3 bases: TGTGCCAGCAGGGACCGCTGGGCCACAGATACGCAGTATTTT. It translates to CASRDRWATDTQYF.